Below, 14 T cell receptor beta chains from the same sample are listed, as sequenced in a study of T cell responses to AZD1222 COVID-19 vaccine. Profiling relied on immunoSEQ multiplex PCR, and the TCRdb table lists in-frame clones only, not all of them. Among 55,000 to 70,000 clones listed, roughly 87% were seen once. Sequencing was performed on peripheral blood, taken 28 days after the second AZD1222 dose. Every receptor here comes from an adult who received the AZD1222 COVID-19 vaccine.

J is TRBJ1-1 and V is TRBV4-1; D gene unclear. Per the germline V gene, CDR1 is MGHRA and CDR2 is YSYEKL. Trimming left V 0 bases short and J 1 base short, with 12 bases between. This CDR3 is built from 16 residues. The CDR3 spells CASSQDGVDKNTEAFF. CDR3 nucleotides: TGCGCCAGCAGCCAAGATGGGGTAGATAAGAACACTGAAGCTTTCTTT.

CDR3 loop: CAWSPARTGVVDEQFF. In nucleotides, the CDR3 is TGTGCCTGGAGCCCGGCCCGGACCGGCGTGGTGGATGAGCAGTTCTTC. J is TRBJ2-1 and V is TRBV30; D is unclear. This CDR3 comprises 16 residues. The germline V gene encodes CDR1 GTSNPN and CDR2 SVGIG (reference sequence). The V and J ends lost 3 bases and 8 bases respectively, with 23 bases between them.

The chain employs TRBV24-1 and TRBJ2-5, with unresolved D. Trimming stripped 0 bases from V and 4 bases from J, with 17 bases between. Looked up from germline, CDR1 is KGHDR and CDR2 is SFDVKD. The CDR3 contains 17 residues. The CDR3 nucleotides are TGTGCCACCAGTGATTTGCTTTGTCAGGTAGGGCGAGAGACCCAGTACTTC. Protein sequence: CATSDLLCQVGRETQYF.

J is TRBJ2-1 and V is TRBV21-1; the D call of TRBD2 is as the table states it, not checked on the DNA. TRBV21-1 is shown as a pseudogene. The CDR3 runs 15 residues. CDR3 loop: CASSPGRDLKNEQFF. The DNA of the CDR3 is TGTGCCAGCAGCCCCGGAAGGGACTTGAAGAATGAGCAGTTCTTC.

The chain carries TRBV27 and TRBJ1-5, with D unresolved. This CDR3 has 15 amino acids. Trimming took 7 bases from V and 11 from J, leaving 24 bases between them. Per germline, CDR1 MNHEY and CDR2 SMNVEV (reference sequence). CDR3 bases: TGTGCCAGCATGAGAAAGATGACGGACGAGCGGTCCCAGCATTTT. Translation gives CASMRKMTDERSQHF.

The V call is TRBV7-8, the J call TRBJ2-7; 10 bases match TRBD2. Germline CDR1 and CDR2: SGHVS and FQNEAQ. The CDR3 contains 14 residues. The V gene end was trimmed by 7 bases and the J gene end by 0 bases; junction bases not matched to a gene: 3. CDR3 protein: CASTPSGGSYEQYF. DNA for the CDR3: TGTGCCAGCACCCCTAGCGGGGGCTCCTACGAGCAGTACTTC.

The gene calls are TRBV11-3 and TRBJ2-1; 8 bases fit TRBD2. In germline, CDR1 is SGHNT, CDR2 YENEEA. The CDR3 contains 15 residues. V lost 4 bases and J lost 4; bases outside the gene matches: 6. CDR3 protein: CASSSREGRYNEQFF. CDR3 DNA sequence: TGTGCCAGCAGCTCCCGGGAGGGCCGGTACAATGAGCAGTTCTTC.

V and J are TRBV7-8 and TRBJ1-2, with 8 bases that match TRBD1. With 3 bases clipped from V and 4 bases from J, the junction kept 7 bases outside the gene matches. CDR3 size: 15 residues. In germline, CDR1 is SGHVS, CDR2 FQNEAQ. The CDR3 loop reads CASSLDREFVYGYTF. The CDR3 nucleotides are TGTGCCAGCAGCTTGGACAGGGAATTTGTCTATGGCTACACCTTC.

The V and J genes are TRBV5-1 and TRBJ1-1; D might be TRBD1 (6 bases). The germline CDR1 and CDR2 sequences are SGHRS and YFSETQ. The CDR3 has 15 amino acids. Trimming stripped 0 bases from V and 1 base from J, with 10 bases between. The CDR3 loop is CASSLDGQQNTEAFF. CDR3 bases: TGCGCCAGCAGCTTGGACGGACAGCAGAACACTGAAGCTTTCTTT.

CDR3 loop: CASSVFSSGMSTDTQYF. The CDR3 DNA follows: TGTGCCAGCAGCGTTTTCTCTAGCGGGATGAGCACAGATACGCAGTATTTT. V and J are TRBV9 and TRBJ2-3, with 9 nucleotides matching TRBD2. Germline lookup yields CDR1 SGDLS and CDR2 YYNGEE. The CDR3 sequence is 17 residues long. V gave up 2 bases and J gave up 0 bases; unmatched junction bases: 7.

The chain recombines TRBV5-1 with TRBJ2-7; possible D gene TRBD2, 5 bases. Germline V gene sequence: CDR1 SGHRS, CDR2 YFSETQ. The CDR3 has 15 amino acids. The germline V and J ends were trimmed by 0 bases and 6 bases, with 16 bases remaining between them. Written as DNA, the CDR3 is TGCGCCAGCAGCTTGGATTTAAGAAAGAGGGCCGAGCAGTACTTC. Residues: CASSLDLRKRAEQYF.

Only one count was recorded for this clone. CDR3 sequence: CASSRTGDTDTQYF. Written as DNA, the CDR3 is TGCGCCAGCAGCCGGACAGGGGATACAGATACGCAGTATTTT. This chain connects TRBV5-1 to TRBJ2-3, with 9 bases identical to TRBD1. V trimming: 4 bases; J trimming: 3 bases; junction bases outside the gene matches: 3. The CDR3 consists of 14 residues. The V gene's germline CDR1 is SGHRS and CDR2 YFSETQ.

V is TRBV11-2 and J is TRBJ1-2; 7 bases line up with TRBD1. This CDR3 spans 16 amino acids. J lost 2 bases, V lost 1 base, and 7 bases had no gene match. CDR1 SGHAT and CDR2 FQNNGV come from the germline V gene. The CDR3 bases are TGTGCCAGCAGCTTAGTTTCAGGAGGGGGCAACTATGGCTACACCTTC. Translation gives CASSLVSGGGNYGYTF.

This clone was seen only once. This chain uses TRBV19 with TRBJ2-3; 12 nucleotides line up with TRBD2. Per the germline V gene, CDR1 is LNHDA and CDR2 is SQIVND (reference sequence). This CDR3 is 16 amino acids long. The V gene end was trimmed by 4 bases and the J gene end by 0 bases; junction bases not matched to a gene: 2. The CDR3 nucleotides read TGTGCCAGTAGTAGGACTAGCGGGACTAGCACAGATACGCAGTATTTT. It translates to CASSRTSGTSTDTQYF. Full variable domain (missing parts from reference TRBV19 and TRBJ2-3): DGGITQSPKYLFRKEGQNVTLSCEQNLNHDAMYWYRQDPGQGLRLIYYSQIVNDFQKGDIAEGYSVSREKKESFPLTVTSAQKNPTAFYLCASSRTSGTSTDTQYFGPGTRLTVL.